Sequencing of this T cell receptor beta chain was carried out in a study of T cells in Graves' hyperthyroidism and ophthalmopathy. The CDR3 is 13 residues long. Trimming cost V 6 bases and J 5 bases; bases outside gene matches: 3. Germline V lookup: CDR1 ENHRY, CDR2 SYGVKD. The TCR beta CDR3 regions underwent amplification using RNA transcripts as the source. The HTBI set primed first-round TCR CDR3 RT-PCR. TCRdb recomputed calls from the multiplex PCR reads with MiXCR, one row per CDR3 protein. The sample consists of hundreds of thousands of distinct CDR3 sequences, more than 45% of them appearing once.

The sequence was collected from a woman between 18 and 29 years old with Graves' hyperthyroidism. The rearrangement joins TRBV10-3 to TRBJ2-5; 10 bases map to TRBD2. Input material: peripheral blood or thyroid tissue (not recorded which). For the CDR3, the DNA is TGTGCCATCAGGCTAGCGGGAGAGGAGACCCAGTACTTC. Its translation: CAIRLAGEETQYF.